The present entry profiles one T cell receptor (beta chain) with its context. This sample is drawn from a study of CD4 T cell repertoires in COVID-19. The table came from immunoSEQ multiplex PCR; TCRdb's copy has only in-frame clones and leaves some out. This repertoire shows about 75,000 clones, under 90% found once; its top ten account for about 0.5%. Looked up from germline, CDR1 is SGHNT and CDR2 is YYREEE (reference sequence). The CDR3 has 15 amino acids. J was trimmed by 8 bases and V by 4 bases; bases with no gene match: 11. This receptor was taken from a human donor who had COVID-19. The sample in question was CD4+ T cells from peripheral blood, obtained after recovery from COVID-19. V and J are TRBV5-4 and TRBJ1-2, with 10 bases fitting TRBD1. The CDR3 reads CASSIGQGGIGGYTF. CDR3 bases: TGTGCCAGCAGCATAGGACAGGGGGGGATTGGCGGCTACACCTTC.